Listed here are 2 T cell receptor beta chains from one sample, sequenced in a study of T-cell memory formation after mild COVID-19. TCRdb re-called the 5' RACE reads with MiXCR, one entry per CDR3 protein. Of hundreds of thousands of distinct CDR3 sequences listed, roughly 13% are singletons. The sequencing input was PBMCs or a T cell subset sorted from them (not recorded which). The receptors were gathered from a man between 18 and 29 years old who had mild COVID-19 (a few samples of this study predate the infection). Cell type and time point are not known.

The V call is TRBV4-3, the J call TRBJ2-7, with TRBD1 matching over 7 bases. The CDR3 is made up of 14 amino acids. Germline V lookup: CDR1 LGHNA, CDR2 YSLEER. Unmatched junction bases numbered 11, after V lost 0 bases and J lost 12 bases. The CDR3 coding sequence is TGCGCCAGCAGCCAAGATTGGGGGCCGGGACAGTGGTACTTC. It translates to CASSQDWGPGQWYF.

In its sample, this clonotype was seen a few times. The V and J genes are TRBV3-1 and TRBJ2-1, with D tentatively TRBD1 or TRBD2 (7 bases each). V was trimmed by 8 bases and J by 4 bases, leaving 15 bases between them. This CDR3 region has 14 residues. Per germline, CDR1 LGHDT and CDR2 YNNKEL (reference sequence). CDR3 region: CASLAGGGYNEQFF. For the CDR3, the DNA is TGTGCCAGCCTTGCAGGGGGGGGTTACAATGAGCAGTTCTTC.